The entry that follows covers one T cell receptor (beta chain) sequence. The sample is drawn from a study of tumor and adjacent non-tumor tissue in lung cancer. Germline V gives CDR1 SGHNT, CDR2 YENEEA. The CDR3 runs 16 residues. V shed 5 bases and J 5 bases; nucleotides not matched to a gene: 7. The library came from three nested PCR rounds adapted from ARM-PCR protocols. TCRdb reprocessed the multiplex PCR reads via MiXCR and lists one record per CDR3 protein. The sample has tens of thousands of distinct CDR3 sequences, just over 65% seen once. No cell sorting was done before RNA was extracted from the tissue.

This sequence originates from a man between 60 and 75 years old with non-small cell lung cancer. The sequencing input was lung tumor tissue. The genes are TRBV11-3 and TRBJ2-1; 12 bases align to TRBD2. DNA of the CDR3: TGTGCCAGCAGCCCCAGACTAGCGGGAGATAACAATGAGCAGTTCTTC. Translation: CASSPRLAGDNNEQFF.